This TCR beta chain was documented in a study of cytomegalovirus exposure and HLA in healthy donors. Whole-study results and caveats: A later analysis associated 16,000 or so TCR beta sequences with HLA alleles at a 0.05 false discovery rate.

Amplification used 60 Vbeta primers and 13 Jbeta primers. Data came from immunoSEQ multiplex PCR; TCRdb stores just in-frame clones and leaves some out. There are about 160,000 clones in the sample; approximately 80% occur only once, and roughly 2% lies in the top ten. The ends were cut back, 6 bases at V and 2 bases at J, with 20 bases in the middle. This CDR3 comprises 17 residues. As to this clone: What it recognizes is unknown.

Sequenced input: PBMCs. The chain recombines TRBV23-1 with TRBJ1-5, with unresolved D. TRBV23-1 is reported as an ORF; its role is uncertain. This sequence was found in a man aged 45-65 years in good health and CMV-seropositive. The CDR3 is CASSSLGGGCGNQPQHF. The CDR3 coding sequence is TGCGCCAGCAGCTCCTTAGGTGGAGGGTGTGGCAATCAGCCCCAGCATTTT.